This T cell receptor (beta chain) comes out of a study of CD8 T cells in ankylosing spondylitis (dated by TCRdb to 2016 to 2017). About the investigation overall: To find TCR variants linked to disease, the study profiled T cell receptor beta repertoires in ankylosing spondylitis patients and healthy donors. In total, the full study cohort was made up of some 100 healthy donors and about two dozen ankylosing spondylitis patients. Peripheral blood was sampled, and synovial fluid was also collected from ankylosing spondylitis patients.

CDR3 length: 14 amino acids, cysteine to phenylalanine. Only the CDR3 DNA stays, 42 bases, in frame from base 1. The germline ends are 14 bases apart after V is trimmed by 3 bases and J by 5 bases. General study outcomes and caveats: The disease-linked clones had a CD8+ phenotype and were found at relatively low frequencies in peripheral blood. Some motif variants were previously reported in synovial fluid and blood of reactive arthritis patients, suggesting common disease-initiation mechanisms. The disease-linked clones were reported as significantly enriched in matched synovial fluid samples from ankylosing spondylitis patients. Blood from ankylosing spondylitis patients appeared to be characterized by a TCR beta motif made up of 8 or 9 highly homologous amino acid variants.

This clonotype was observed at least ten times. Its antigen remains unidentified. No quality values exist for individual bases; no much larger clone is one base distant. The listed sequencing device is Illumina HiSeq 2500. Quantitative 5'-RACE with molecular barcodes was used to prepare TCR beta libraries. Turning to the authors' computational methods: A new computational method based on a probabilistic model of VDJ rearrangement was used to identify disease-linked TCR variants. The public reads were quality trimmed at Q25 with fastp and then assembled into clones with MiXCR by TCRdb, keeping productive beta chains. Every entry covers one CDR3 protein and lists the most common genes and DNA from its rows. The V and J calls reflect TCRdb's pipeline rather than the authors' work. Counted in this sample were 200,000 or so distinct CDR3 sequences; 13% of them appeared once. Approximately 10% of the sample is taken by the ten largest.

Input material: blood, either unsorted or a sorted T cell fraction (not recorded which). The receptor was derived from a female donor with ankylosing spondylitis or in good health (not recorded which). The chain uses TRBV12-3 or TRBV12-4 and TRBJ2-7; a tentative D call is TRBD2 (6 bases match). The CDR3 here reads CASSFSAGRHEQYF. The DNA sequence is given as TGTGCCAGCAGTTTCTCGGCGGGACGTCACGAGCAGTACTTC.